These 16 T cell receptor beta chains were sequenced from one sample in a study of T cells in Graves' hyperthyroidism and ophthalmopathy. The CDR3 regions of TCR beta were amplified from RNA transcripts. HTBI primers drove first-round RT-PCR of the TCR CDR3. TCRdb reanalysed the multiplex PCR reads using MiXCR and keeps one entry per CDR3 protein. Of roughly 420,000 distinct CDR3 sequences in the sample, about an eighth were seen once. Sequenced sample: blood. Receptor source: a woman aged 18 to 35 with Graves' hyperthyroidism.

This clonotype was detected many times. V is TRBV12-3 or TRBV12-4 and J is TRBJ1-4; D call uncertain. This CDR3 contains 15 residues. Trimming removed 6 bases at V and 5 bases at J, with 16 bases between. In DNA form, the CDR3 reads TGTGCCAGCAGCTACGCCCGGGCCCTAAATGAAAAACTGTTTTTT. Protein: CASSYARALNEKLFF.

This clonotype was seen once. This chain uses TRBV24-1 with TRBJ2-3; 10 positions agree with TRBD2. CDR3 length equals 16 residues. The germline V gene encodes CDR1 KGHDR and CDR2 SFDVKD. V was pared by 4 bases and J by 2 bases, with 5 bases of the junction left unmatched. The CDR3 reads CATSERLAGATDTQYF. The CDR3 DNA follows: TGTGCCACCAGTGAGCGTCTAGCGGGAGCCACAGATACGCAGTATTTT.

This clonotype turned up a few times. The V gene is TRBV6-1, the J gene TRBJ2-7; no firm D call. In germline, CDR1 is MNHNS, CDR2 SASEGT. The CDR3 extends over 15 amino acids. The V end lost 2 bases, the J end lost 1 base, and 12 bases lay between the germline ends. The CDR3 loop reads CASSEWAEKSYEQYF. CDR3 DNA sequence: TGTGCCAGCAGTGAATGGGCAGAAAAGTCCTACGAGCAGTACTTC.

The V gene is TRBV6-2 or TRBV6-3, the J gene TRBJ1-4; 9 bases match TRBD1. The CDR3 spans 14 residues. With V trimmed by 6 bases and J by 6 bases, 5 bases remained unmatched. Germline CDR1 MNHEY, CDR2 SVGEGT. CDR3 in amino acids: CASSSGTGHEKLFF. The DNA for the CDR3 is TGTGCCAGCAGCTCCGGGACAGGGCATGAAAAACTGTTTTTT.

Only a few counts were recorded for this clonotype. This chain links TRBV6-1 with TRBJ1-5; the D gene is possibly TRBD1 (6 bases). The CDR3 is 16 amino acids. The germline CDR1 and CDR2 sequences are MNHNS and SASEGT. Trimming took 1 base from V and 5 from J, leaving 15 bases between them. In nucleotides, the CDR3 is TGTGCCAGCAGTGAAGGACCCGGGACACCATATCAGCCCCAGCATTTT. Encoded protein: CASSEGPGTPYQPQHF.

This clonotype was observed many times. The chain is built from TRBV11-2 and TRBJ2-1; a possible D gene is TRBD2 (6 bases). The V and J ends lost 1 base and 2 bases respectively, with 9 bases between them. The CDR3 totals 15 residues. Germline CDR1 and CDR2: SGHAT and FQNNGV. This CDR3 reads CASSLAGTPYNEQFF. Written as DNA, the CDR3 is TGTGCCAGCAGCTTAGCCGGGACTCCCTACAATGAGCAGTTCTTC.

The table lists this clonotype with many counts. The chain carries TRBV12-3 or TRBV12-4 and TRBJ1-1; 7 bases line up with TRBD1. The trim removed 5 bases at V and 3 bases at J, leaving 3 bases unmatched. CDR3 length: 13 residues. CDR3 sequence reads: CASSHRGYTEAFF. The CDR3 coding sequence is TGTGCCAGCAGTCACAGGGGATACACTGAAGCTTTCTTT.

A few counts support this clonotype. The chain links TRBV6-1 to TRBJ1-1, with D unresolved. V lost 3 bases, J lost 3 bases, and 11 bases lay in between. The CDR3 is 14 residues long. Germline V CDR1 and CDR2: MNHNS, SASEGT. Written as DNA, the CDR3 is TGTGCCAGCAGTGAGGGGTGGAGAGACACTGAAGCTTTCTTT. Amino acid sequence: CASSEGWRDTEAFF.

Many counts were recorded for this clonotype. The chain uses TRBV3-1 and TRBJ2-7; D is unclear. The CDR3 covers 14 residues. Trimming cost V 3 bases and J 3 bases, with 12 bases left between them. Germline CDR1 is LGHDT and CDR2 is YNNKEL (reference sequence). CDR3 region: CASSQYRWGYEQYF. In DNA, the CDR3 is TGTGCCAGCAGCCAGTATAGATGGGGCTACGAGCAGTACTTC.

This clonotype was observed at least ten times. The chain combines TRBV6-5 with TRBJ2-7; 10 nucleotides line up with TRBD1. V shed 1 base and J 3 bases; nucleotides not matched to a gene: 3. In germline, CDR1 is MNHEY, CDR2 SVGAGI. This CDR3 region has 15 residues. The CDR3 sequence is CASSYLDRGDYEQYF. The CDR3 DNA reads TGTGCCAGCAGTTACTTGGACAGGGGGGACTACGAGCAGTACTTC.

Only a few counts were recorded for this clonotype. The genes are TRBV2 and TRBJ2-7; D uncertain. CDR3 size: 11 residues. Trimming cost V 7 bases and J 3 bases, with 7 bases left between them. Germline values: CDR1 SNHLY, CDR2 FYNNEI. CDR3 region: CASKEIYEQYF. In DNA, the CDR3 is TGTGCCAGCAAAGAGATCTACGAGCAGTACTTC.

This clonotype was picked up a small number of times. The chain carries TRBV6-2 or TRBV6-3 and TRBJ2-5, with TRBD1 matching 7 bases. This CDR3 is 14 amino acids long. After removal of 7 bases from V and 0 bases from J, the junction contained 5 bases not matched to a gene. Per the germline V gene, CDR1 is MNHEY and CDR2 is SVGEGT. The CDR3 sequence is CASTSDRYQETQYF. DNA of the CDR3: TGTGCCAGCACCTCGGACAGGTACCAAGAGACCCAGTACTTC.

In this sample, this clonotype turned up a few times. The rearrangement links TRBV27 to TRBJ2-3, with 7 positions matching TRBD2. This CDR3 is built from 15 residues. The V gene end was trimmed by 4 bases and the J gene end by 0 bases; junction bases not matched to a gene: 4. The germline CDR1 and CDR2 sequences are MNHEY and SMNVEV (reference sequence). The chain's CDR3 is CASSSWEGSTDTQYF. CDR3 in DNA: TGTGCCAGCAGTTCTTGGGAGGGGAGCACAGATACGCAGTATTTT.

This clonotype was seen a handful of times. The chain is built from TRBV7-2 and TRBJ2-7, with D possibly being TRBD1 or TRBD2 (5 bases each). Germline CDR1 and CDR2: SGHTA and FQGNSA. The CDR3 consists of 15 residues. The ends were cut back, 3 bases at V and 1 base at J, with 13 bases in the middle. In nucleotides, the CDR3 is TGTGCCAGCAGCTTTGACCCCGAGGGGTCCTACGAGCAGTACTTC. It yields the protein CASSFDPEGSYEQYF. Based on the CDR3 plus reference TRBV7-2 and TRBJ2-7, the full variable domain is GAGVSQSPSNKVTEKGKDVELRCDPISGHTALYWYRQSLGQGLEFLIYFQGNSAPDKSGLPSDRFSAERTGGSVSTLTIQRTQQEDSAVYLCASSFDPEGSYEQYFGPGTRLTVT.

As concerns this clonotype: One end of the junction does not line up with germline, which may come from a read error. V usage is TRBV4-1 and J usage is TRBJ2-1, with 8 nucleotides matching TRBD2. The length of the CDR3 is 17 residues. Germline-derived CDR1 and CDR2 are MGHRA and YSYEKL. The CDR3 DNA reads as TGCGCCGGCAGCCAGGTGGACTTGGGACTAGCCTACAATGAGCAGTTCTTC. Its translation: CAGSQVDLGLAYNEQFF.

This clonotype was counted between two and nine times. The CDR3 nucleotides read TGTGCCAGCAGCGTAGTACCAGGGGCTCTCGCTGAAGCTTTCTTT. Amino acid sequence: CASSVVPGALAEAFF. The chain carries TRBV9 and TRBJ1-1; D may be TRBD1 (6 bases). The CDR3 loop spans 15 amino acids. Germline loops: CDR1 SGDLS, CDR2 YYNGEE. The V end was cut by 0 bases, the J end by 6 bases, with 15 bases between.